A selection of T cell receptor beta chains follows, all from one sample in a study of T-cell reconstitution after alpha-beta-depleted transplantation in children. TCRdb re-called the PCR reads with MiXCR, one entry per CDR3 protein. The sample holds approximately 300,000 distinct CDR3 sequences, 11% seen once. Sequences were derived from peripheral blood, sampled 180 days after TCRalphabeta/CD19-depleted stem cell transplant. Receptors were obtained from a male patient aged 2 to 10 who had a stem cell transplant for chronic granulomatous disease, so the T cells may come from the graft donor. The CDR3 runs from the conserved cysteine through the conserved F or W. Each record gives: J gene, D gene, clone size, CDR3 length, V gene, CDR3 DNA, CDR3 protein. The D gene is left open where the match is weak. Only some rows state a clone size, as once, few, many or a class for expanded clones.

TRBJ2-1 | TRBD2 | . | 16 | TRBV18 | TGTGCCAGCCCACCTCGACTAGCGGGAGGCTACAATGAGCAGTTCTTC | CASPPRLAGGYNEQFF
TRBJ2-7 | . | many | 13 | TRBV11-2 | TGTGCCAGCAGCTTATACGAAGGGTACGAGCAGTACTTC | CASSLYEGYEQYF
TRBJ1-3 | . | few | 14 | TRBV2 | TGTGCCAGCATAAGGTCCGCAACTGGAAACACCATATATTTT | CASIRSATGNTIYF
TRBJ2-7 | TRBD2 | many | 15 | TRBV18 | TGTGCCAGCTCACCAACAGCGGGGTCATCCTACGAGCAGTACTTC | CASSPTAGSSYEQYF
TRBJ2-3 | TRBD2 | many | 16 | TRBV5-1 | TGCGCCAGCAGCTTGACTAGCGGGAGGACCACAGATACGCAGTATTTT | CASSLTSGRTTDTQYF
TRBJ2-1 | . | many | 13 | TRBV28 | TGTGCCAGCAGTTTTTTTAGGCACAATGAGCAGTTCTTC | CASSFFRHNEQFF
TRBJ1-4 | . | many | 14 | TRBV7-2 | TGTGCCAGCAGCCAACAGAGTGGGGGTGAAAAACTGTTTTTT | CASSQQSGGEKLFF
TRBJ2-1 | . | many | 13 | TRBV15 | TGTGCCACCAGCAGAGATCTAGCAGATGAGCAGTTCTTC | CATSRDLADEQFF
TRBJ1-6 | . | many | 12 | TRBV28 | TGTGCCGCGGCCCTAAATAATTCACCCCTCCACTTT | CAAALNNSPLHF
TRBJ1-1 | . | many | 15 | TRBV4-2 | TGTGCCAGCAGCTCTGGGGCAGGGTGGGTCACTGAAGCTTTCTTT | CASSSGAGWVTEAFF
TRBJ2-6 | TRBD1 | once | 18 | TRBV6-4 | TGTGCCATCTGCACCCGGACAGGCCTTAGCTCTGGGGCCAACGTCCTGACTTTC | CAICTRTGLSSGANVLTF
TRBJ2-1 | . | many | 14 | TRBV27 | TGTGCCAGCACCCCGGGACCTACCTACAATGAGCAGTTCTTC | CASTPGPTYNEQFF
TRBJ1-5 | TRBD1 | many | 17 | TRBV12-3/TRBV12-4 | TGTGCCAGCAGTTCTCGACAGGGGGGTCTCTATATTCAGCCCCAGCATTTT | CASSSRQGGLYIQPQHF
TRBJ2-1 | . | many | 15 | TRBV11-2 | TGTGCCAGCAGCTTAGACGCGGGGTCCTACAATGAGCAGTTCTTC | CASSLDAGSYNEQFF
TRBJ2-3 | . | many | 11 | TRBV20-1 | TGCAGTGTGCGAGCGCCAGATACGCAGTATTTT | CSVRAPDTQYF
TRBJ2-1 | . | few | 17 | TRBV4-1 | TGCGCCAGCAGCCAAGACCTAGACAGAGCAAACTCAAATGAGCAGTTCTTC | CASSQDLDRANSNEQFF